The entry that follows covers one T cell receptor beta chain sequence. The data stem from a study of long-term antiretroviral therapy in people with HIV. Version v3.0 of the immunoSEQ assay ran at survey level. Assay: immunoSEQ multiplex PCR; the TCRdb copy retains only in-frame clones and omits some. The sample lists roughly 30,000 clones; approximately 83% were seen once. Trimming pared 5 bases from V and 4 bases from J, leaving 17 bases between. The CDR3 length is 15 residues. CDR1 SNHLY and CDR2 FYNNEI come from the germline V gene. J is TRBJ1-1 and V is TRBV2; D possibly corresponds to TRBD1 (6 bases). This clonotype was sampled from a man aged 18 to 30 with HIV. The specimen was unsorted PBMCs, collected 0.8 years before starting antiretroviral therapy. Here the CDR3 reads CASSSADRRGTEAFF. The CDR3 DNA is TGTGCCAGCAGTTCCGCGGACAGACGGGGCACTGAAGCTTTCTTT.